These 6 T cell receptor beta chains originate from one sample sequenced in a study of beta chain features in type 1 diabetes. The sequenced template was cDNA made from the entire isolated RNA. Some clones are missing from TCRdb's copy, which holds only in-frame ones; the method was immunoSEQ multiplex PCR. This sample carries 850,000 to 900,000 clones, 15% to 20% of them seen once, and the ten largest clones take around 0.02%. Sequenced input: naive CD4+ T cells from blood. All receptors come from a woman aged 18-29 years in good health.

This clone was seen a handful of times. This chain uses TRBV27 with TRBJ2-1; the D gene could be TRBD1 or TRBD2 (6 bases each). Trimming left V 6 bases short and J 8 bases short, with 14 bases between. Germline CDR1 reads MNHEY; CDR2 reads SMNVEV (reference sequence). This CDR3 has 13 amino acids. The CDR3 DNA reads TGTGCCAGCAGGGGGGGCCGGACAGATGAGCAGTTCTTC. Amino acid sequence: CASRGGRTDEQFF.

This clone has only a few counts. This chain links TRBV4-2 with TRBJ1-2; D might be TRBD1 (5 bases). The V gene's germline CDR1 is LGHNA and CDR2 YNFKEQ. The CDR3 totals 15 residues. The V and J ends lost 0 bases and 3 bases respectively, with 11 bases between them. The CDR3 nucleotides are TGTGCCAGCAGCCAAGATTTTGGGGGACACTATGGCTACACCTTC. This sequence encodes CASSQDFGGHYGYTF.

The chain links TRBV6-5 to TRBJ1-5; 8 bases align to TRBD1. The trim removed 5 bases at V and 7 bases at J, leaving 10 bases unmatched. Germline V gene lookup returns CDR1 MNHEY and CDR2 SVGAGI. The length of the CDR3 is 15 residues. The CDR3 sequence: CASSLTGGGTQPQHF. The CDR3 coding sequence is TGTGCCAGCAGTCTTACAGGGGGGGGGACCCAGCCCCAGCATTTT.

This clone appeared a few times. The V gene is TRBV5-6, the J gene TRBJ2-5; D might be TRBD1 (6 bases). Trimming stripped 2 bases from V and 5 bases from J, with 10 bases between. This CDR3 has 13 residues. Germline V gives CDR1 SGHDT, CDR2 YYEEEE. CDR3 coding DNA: TGTGCCAGCAGCTTTTACAGGGAGGAGACCCAGTACTTC. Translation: CASSFYREETQYF.

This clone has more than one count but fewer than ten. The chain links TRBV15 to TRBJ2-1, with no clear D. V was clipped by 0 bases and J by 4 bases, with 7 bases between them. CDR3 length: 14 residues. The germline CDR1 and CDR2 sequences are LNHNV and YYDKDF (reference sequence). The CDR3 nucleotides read TGTGCCACCAGCAGAGAGGGCAGGTACAATGAGCAGTTCTTC. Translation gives CATSREGRYNEQFF.

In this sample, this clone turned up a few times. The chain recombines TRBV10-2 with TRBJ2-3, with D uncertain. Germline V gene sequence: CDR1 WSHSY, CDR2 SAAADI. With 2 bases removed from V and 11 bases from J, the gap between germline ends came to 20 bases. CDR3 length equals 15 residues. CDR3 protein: CASSEPFVTDEEQYF. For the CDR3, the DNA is TGCGCCAGCAGTGAGCCGTTCGTGACGGACGAAGAGCAGTATTTT.